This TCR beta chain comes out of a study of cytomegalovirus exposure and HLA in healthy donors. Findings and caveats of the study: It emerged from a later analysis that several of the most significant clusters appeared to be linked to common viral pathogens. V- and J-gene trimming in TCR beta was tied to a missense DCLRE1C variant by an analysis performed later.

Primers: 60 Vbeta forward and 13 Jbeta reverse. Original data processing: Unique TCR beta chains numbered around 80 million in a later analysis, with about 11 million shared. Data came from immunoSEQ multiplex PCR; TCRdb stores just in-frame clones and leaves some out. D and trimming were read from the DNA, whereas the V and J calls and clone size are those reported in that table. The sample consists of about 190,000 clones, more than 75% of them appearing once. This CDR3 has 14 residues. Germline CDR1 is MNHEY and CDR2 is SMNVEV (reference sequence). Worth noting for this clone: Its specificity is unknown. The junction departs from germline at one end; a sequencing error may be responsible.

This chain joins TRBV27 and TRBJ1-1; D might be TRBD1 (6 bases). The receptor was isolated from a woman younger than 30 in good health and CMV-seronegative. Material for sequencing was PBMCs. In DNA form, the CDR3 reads TGTGCCAGCAGTTTAGTTCGCCGGGACACTAAAGCTTTCTTT. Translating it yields CASSLVRRDTKAFF.